The rows below give T cell receptor beta chains drawn from one sample of a study of CD8 T cells in ankylosing spondylitis. One entry per CDR3 protein, called by TCRdb with MiXCR from the 5' RACE reads. The table includes fewer than 550,000 distinct CDR3 sequences, 5.3% detected once. Material: blood, either unsorted or a sorted T cell fraction (not recorded which). Receptors were obtained from a male donor with ankylosing spondylitis. Both conserved end residues are part of each CDR3. A D gene is named only where the DNA matches it firmly. Clone size is not always given. Where it is, it says once, few, many or a class for expanded clones.

CDR3nt: TGTGCCAGCAGTTACGGGGCAGGGAATCAGCCCCAGCATTTT
CDR3aa: CASSYGAGNQPQHF
j_gene: TRBJ1-5
v_gene: TRBV6-2/TRBV6-3
d_gene: NA
abundance: many
len: 14

CDR3nt: TGTGCCATCCCTTCAGGGACAGGGTCCTCTGGGGCCAACGTCCTGACTTTC
CDR3aa: CAIPSGTGSSGANVLTF
j_gene: TRBJ2-6
v_gene: TRBV10-3
d_gene: TRBD1
abundance: few
len: 17

CDR3nt: TGTGCCAGCAGCTTACAGCGGGGGGGAGATACGCAGTATTTT
CDR3aa: CASSLQRGGDTQYF
j_gene: TRBJ2-3
v_gene: TRBV7-8
d_gene: TRBD2
abundance: many
len: 14

CDR3nt: TGCAGCGCCATTAGCGGGAGGAATAATGAGCAGTTCTTC
CDR3aa: CSAISGRNNEQFF
j_gene: TRBJ2-1
v_gene: TRBV29-1
d_gene: TRBD2
abundance: many
len: 13

CDR3nt: TGTGCCACCCGGGGGCGGGGGAGAACTGAAGCTTTCTTT
CDR3aa: CATRGRGRTEAFF
j_gene: TRBJ1-1
v_gene: TRBV15
d_gene: NA
abundance: many
len: 13

CDR3nt: TGTGCCAGCAGCGTTGGCCGTGACGGCCTCTGGGGCACTGAAGCTTTCTTT
CDR3aa: CASSVGRDGLWGTEAFF
j_gene: TRBJ1-1
v_gene: TRBV11-1
d_gene: NA
abundance: many
len: 17

CDR3nt: TGCGCCAGCAGCTTGGCCACGGGACAGCAGTTCTTC
CDR3aa: CASSLATGQQFF
j_gene: TRBJ2-1
v_gene: TRBV5-1
d_gene: NA
abundance: NA
len: 12

CDR3nt: TGTGCCAGCAGCGTAGAGGGGACTCTCACAGATACGCAGTATTTT
CDR3aa: CASSVEGTLTDTQYF
j_gene: TRBJ2-3
v_gene: TRBV9
d_gene: NA
abundance: many
len: 15

CDR3nt: TGTGCCAGCAGGTCTGGACAGGACGTTTGGTCCTATAATTCACCCCTCCACTTT
CDR3aa: CASRSGQDVWSYNSPLHF
j_gene: TRBJ1-6
v_gene: TRBV6-1
d_gene: TRBD1
abundance: many
len: 18

CDR3nt: TGCAGCGTTGAAGGGATAAGTGACTATGGCTACACCTTC
CDR3aa: CSVEGISDYGYTF
j_gene: TRBJ1-2
v_gene: TRBV29-1
d_gene: NA
abundance: many
len: 13

CDR3nt: TGTGCCAGCAGTCGACGGGACAGCGCCAAGGAGCAGTACTTC
CDR3aa: CASSRRDSAKEQYF
j_gene: TRBJ2-7
v_gene: TRBV9
d_gene: TRBD1
abundance: many
len: 14

CDR3nt: TGTGCCAGCAGCAAAAATTGCAGTTCCCGTTCGACGTACCAAGAGACCCAGTACTTC
CDR3aa: CASSKNCSSRSTYQETQYF
j_gene: TRBJ2-5
v_gene: TRBV21-1
d_gene: NA
abundance: many
len: 19

CDR3nt: TGTGCCAGCAGTTTAAAACCCGAGGGACAATACTTC
CDR3aa: CASSLKPEGQYF
j_gene: TRBJ2-7
v_gene: TRBV28
d_gene: NA
abundance: many
len: 12

CDR3nt: TGTGCCAGAGCGACAGGGGGGGACTACGAGCAGTACTTC
CDR3aa: CARATGGDYEQYF
j_gene: TRBJ2-7
v_gene: TRBV24-1
d_gene: TRBD1
abundance: few
len: 13

CDR3nt: TGTGCCTGGAGTGTTAGGGGGGGGCTGCAGACTGAAGCTTTCTTT
CDR3aa: CAWSVRGGLQTEAFF
j_gene: TRBJ1-1
v_gene: TRBV30
d_gene: NA
abundance: NA
len: 15

CDR3nt: TGTGCCAGCAGCTTAGGGCAGCGGGGGGGCTGGGAGACCCAGTACTTC
CDR3aa: CASSLGQRGGWETQYF
j_gene: TRBJ2-5
v_gene: TRBV11-2
d_gene: TRBD2
abundance: NA
len: 16

CDR3nt: TGTGCCAGCAGTCAAGGACAGCTCACTGAAGCTTTCTTT
CDR3aa: CASSQGQLTEAFF
j_gene: TRBJ1-1
v_gene: TRBV6-6
d_gene: NA
abundance: many
len: 13

CDR3nt: TGCAGTGCCGACCCCGGGACAGGGGACGAAAAACTGTTTTTT
CDR3aa: CSADPGTGDEKLFF
j_gene: TRBJ1-4
v_gene: TRBV20-1
d_gene: TRBD1
abundance: few
len: 14

CDR3nt: TGTGCCACCAGCAGGGCTAGCGGAATCGTGGAGTTAGAGCAGTACTTC
CDR3aa: CATSRASGIVELEQYF
j_gene: TRBJ2-7
v_gene: TRBV15
d_gene: TRBD2
abundance: many
len: 16

CDR3nt: TGCAGCGTCCGGGGACTAGCGGAAGCCGGGACCCAGTACTTC
CDR3aa: CSVRGLAEAGTQYF
j_gene: TRBJ2-5
v_gene: TRBV29-1
d_gene: TRBD2
abundance: many
len: 14

CDR3nt: TGCTGTGCTAGAGATCATAAGGGCGGGAGGCCCTACGAGCAGTACTTC
CDR3aa: CCARDHKGGRPYEQYF
j_gene: TRBJ2-7
v_gene: TRBV20-1
d_gene: TRBD2
abundance: few
len: 16

CDR3nt: TGCAGCGTCCCCGGGAAGGGACAGATCACAGATACGCAGTATTTT
CDR3aa: CSVPGKGQITDTQYF
j_gene: TRBJ2-3
v_gene: TRBV29-1
d_gene: TRBD1
abundance: many
len: 15

CDR3nt: TGTGCCAGCAGTCCCAAGCGGGGGGGGCAGTTCTTC
CDR3aa: CASSPKRGGQFF
j_gene: TRBJ2-1
v_gene: TRBV12-3/TRBV12-4
d_gene: TRBD2
abundance: many
len: 12

CDR3nt: TGTGCCAGCAGTCCGGATCTTGCCTACAATGAGCAGTTCTTC
CDR3aa: CASSPDLAYNEQFF
j_gene: TRBJ2-1
v_gene: TRBV2
d_gene: NA
abundance: many
len: 14

CDR3nt: TGTGCCAGCAGCTTCGGGACAGGGGAAGAGACCCAGTACTTC
CDR3aa: CASSFGTGEETQYF
j_gene: TRBJ2-5
v_gene: TRBV7-2
d_gene: TRBD1
abundance: many
len: 14

CDR3nt: TGTGCCACCAGCAGAGGTACAGGCTCCTACGAGCAGTACTTC
CDR3aa: CATSRGTGSYEQYF
j_gene: TRBJ2-7
v_gene: TRBV15
d_gene: NA
abundance: many
len: 14

CDR3nt: TGCGCCAGCAGCGCGACAGGGGACGGCTACACCTTC
CDR3aa: CASSATGDGYTF
j_gene: TRBJ1-2
v_gene: TRBV5-1
d_gene: TRBD1
abundance: many
len: 12

CDR3nt: TGTGCCAGCAGTCGACTGGACAGGGTAGGGGAGACCCAGTACTTC
CDR3aa: CASSRLDRVGETQYF
j_gene: TRBJ2-5
v_gene: TRBV28
d_gene: TRBD1
abundance: many
len: 15

CDR3nt: TGTGCCAGCAGCTTCGTCAGGGATCGGGGAAGGACTGAAGCTTTCTTT
CDR3aa: CASSFVRDRGRTEAFF
j_gene: TRBJ1-1
v_gene: TRBV7-9
d_gene: NA
abundance: many
len: 16

CDR3nt: TGTGCCACCAGTGACCCCTCCACAGTACCCACAGATACGCAGTATTTT
CDR3aa: CATSDPSTVPTDTQYF
j_gene: TRBJ2-3
v_gene: TRBV24-1
d_gene: NA
abundance: many
len: 16

CDR3nt: TGCGCCAGCAGCCAAGACTGGACTAGCCACAATGAGCAGTTCTTC
CDR3aa: CASSQDWTSHNEQFF
j_gene: TRBJ2-1
v_gene: TRBV4-3
d_gene: TRBD2
abundance: many
len: 15

CDR3nt: TGTGCCAGCAAAGGGGGGATATGGGGGAGTTCCTACGAGCAGTACTTC
CDR3aa: CASKGGIWGSSYEQYF
j_gene: TRBJ2-7
v_gene: TRBV28
d_gene: NA
abundance: few
len: 16

CDR3nt: TGTGCCACCAGTGAGACCGGGACGAATGGCTACACCTTC
CDR3aa: CATSETGTNGYTF
j_gene: TRBJ1-2
v_gene: TRBV24-1
d_gene: NA
abundance: many
len: 13

CDR3nt: TGCAGTGCTAGAACTTTGAACTCCCGAACCTACAATGAGCAGTTCTTC
CDR3aa: CSARTLNSRTYNEQFF
j_gene: TRBJ2-1
v_gene: TRBV20-1
d_gene: NA
abundance: NA
len: 16

CDR3nt: TGTGCCAGCAGCCTGGGACTACCCGGCTACGAGCAGTACTTC
CDR3aa: CASSLGLPGYEQYF
j_gene: TRBJ2-7
v_gene: TRBV27
d_gene: TRBD2
abundance: many
len: 14

CDR3nt: TGCGCCAGCAGCCAAGATCAGGTCCTAAACACCGGGGAGCTGTTTTTT
CDR3aa: CASSQDQVLNTGELFF
j_gene: TRBJ2-2
v_gene: TRBV4-3
d_gene: NA
abundance: many
len: 16

CDR3nt: TGTGCCAGCGGGGGTTTTTACAATGAGCAGTTCTTC
CDR3aa: CASGGFYNEQFF
j_gene: TRBJ2-1
v_gene: TRBV12-3/TRBV12-4
d_gene: NA
abundance: many
len: 12

CDR3nt: TGTGCCAGCAGCTTAGGGCAGGATGTGGGGCAGTACTTC
CDR3aa: CASSLGQDVGQYF
j_gene: TRBJ2-7
v_gene: TRBV7-9
d_gene: NA
abundance: many
len: 13

CDR3nt: TGCAGTGCTAGGGGCAGGAGCTATTACGAGCAGTACTTC
CDR3aa: CSARGRSYYEQYF
j_gene: TRBJ2-7
v_gene: TRBV20-1
d_gene: NA
abundance: many
len: 13

CDR3nt: TGTGCCAGCAGATCGCGGGCGACCCAGTACTTC
CDR3aa: CASRSRATQYF
j_gene: TRBJ2-5
v_gene: TRBV28
d_gene: NA
abundance: many
len: 11

CDR3nt: TGTGCCAGCAGCAAGACTAGCGGGAAGGATGAGCAGTTCTTC
CDR3aa: CASSKTSGKDEQFF
j_gene: TRBJ2-1
v_gene: TRBV12-3/TRBV12-4
d_gene: TRBD2
abundance: many
len: 14

CDR3nt: TGTGCCAGCAGGACGTGGAGGGGAAACACTGAAGCTTTCTTT
CDR3aa: CASRTWRGNTEAFF
j_gene: TRBJ1-1
v_gene: TRBV7-2
d_gene: NA
abundance: many
len: 14

CDR3nt: TGTGCCAGCAGTGCCCTAGCGGGGGGTCCGCTCACAGATACGCAGTATTTT
CDR3aa: CASSALAGGPLTDTQYF
j_gene: TRBJ2-3
v_gene: TRBV7-2
d_gene: TRBD2
abundance: few
len: 17

CDR3nt: TGCGCCAGCAGCTTGGCTCATCAGGGACTCGAGCAGTACTTC
CDR3aa: CASSLAHQGLEQYF
j_gene: TRBJ2-7
v_gene: TRBV5-1
d_gene: NA
abundance: many
len: 14

CDR3nt: TGTGCCACCAGTGATCCACAGGGCGCAGATACGCAGTATTTT
CDR3aa: CATSDPQGADTQYF
j_gene: TRBJ2-3
v_gene: TRBV24-1
d_gene: NA
abundance: many
len: 14

CDR3nt: TGCAGTGCTAGATCAAAGGGAAGGGGTGAAAAACTGTTTTTT
CDR3aa: CSARSKGRGEKLFF
j_gene: TRBJ1-4
v_gene: TRBV20-1
d_gene: NA
abundance: many
len: 14

CDR3nt: TGTGCCACCAGCCCGACAGCTAACTATGGCTACACCTTC
CDR3aa: CATSPTANYGYTF
j_gene: TRBJ1-2
v_gene: TRBV15
d_gene: NA
abundance: many
len: 13

CDR3nt: TGTGCCACCCTCAGCGGGAGGCGCTTTGAGCAGTTCTTC
CDR3aa: CATLSGRRFEQFF
j_gene: TRBJ2-1
v_gene: TRBV28
d_gene: TRBD2
abundance: few
len: 13

CDR3nt: TGTGCTAGCAGCTTTATGCGGACAGCCGAAGAGACCCAGTACTTC
CDR3aa: CASSFMRTAEETQYF
j_gene: TRBJ2-5
v_gene: TRBV7-7
d_gene: NA
abundance: many
len: 15

CDR3nt: TGCAGCGAACACGGGGGTAGAAGCACAGATACGCAGTATTTT
CDR3aa: CSEHGGRSTDTQYF
j_gene: TRBJ2-3
v_gene: TRBV20-1
d_gene: NA
abundance: many
len: 14

CDR3nt: TGTGCCAGCAGACACGCCGGGTCCTACAATGAGCAGTTCTTC
CDR3aa: CASRHAGSYNEQFF
j_gene: TRBJ2-1
v_gene: TRBV3-1
d_gene: NA
abundance: NA
len: 14

CDR3nt: TGCGCCAGCAGCTACCGGGTCTTGAATGAAAAACTGTTTTTT
CDR3aa: CASSYRVLNEKLFF
j_gene: TRBJ1-4
v_gene: TRBV5-1
d_gene: NA
abundance: NA
len: 14

CDR3nt: TGCAGTGCTAGCGGGGGGCCCCAAGAGACCCAGTACTTC
CDR3aa: CSASGGPQETQYF
j_gene: TRBJ2-5
v_gene: TRBV20-1
d_gene: NA
abundance: few
len: 13

CDR3nt: TGTGCCAGCAGTCGGACGAGGGGCACTGAAGCTTTCTTT
CDR3aa: CASSRTRGTEAFF
j_gene: TRBJ1-1
v_gene: TRBV6-1
d_gene: NA
abundance: many
len: 13

CDR3nt: TGTGCCAGCAGCCCCATCCCGACAGCTTTGAATGAAAAACTGTTTTTT
CDR3aa: CASSPIPTALNEKLFF
j_gene: TRBJ1-4
v_gene: TRBV6-2/TRBV6-3
d_gene: NA
abundance: many
len: 16

CDR3nt: TGTGCCAGCAGCCAAGTAAAGGGGGCCGGGAACACTGAAGCTTTCTTT
CDR3aa: CASSQVKGAGNTEAFF
j_gene: TRBJ1-1
v_gene: TRBV4-2
d_gene: TRBD1
abundance: many
len: 16

CDR3nt: TGCAGTGCTAGAGTATTGAACAGGGGGTCTCACGAGCAGTACTTC
CDR3aa: CSARVLNRGSHEQYF
j_gene: TRBJ2-7
v_gene: TRBV20-1
d_gene: TRBD1
abundance: many
len: 15

CDR3nt: TGCAGCACTTGTGAAGGCCCGCAAGAGACCCAGTACTTC
CDR3aa: CSTCEGPQETQYF
j_gene: TRBJ2-5
v_gene: TRBV29-1
d_gene: NA
abundance: many
len: 13